This T cell receptor (beta chain) was profiled in a study of blood T cell repertoires in COVID-19. At the level of the study: Donors in the United States, Italy and Spain gave samples during acute or convalescent COVID-19.

The authors' processing: Amplification of reference gene primers provided the estimated nucleated cell counts. Some clones are missing from TCRdb's copy, which holds only in-frame ones; the method was immunoSEQ multiplex PCR. For V, J and clone size, that table is used; D and trimming come from the DNA. This table has under 200,000 clones, about 88% appearing once. The receptor's source is a woman of 80 years or more with acute or convalescent COVID-19. The material sequenced was peripheral blood.

The CDR3 DNA reads TGTGCCAGCAGCCTATCTCTTCGGGGGGCGCAGGCAAACATTCAGTACTTC. Protein sequence: CASSLSLRGAQANIQYF. V and J are TRBV5-4 and TRBJ2-4; D possibly corresponds to TRBD2 (7 bases). CDR3 length: 17 amino acids. Germline values: CDR1 SGHNT, CDR2 YYREEE (reference sequence). V was trimmed by 4 bases and J by 6 bases, leaving 23 bases between them.